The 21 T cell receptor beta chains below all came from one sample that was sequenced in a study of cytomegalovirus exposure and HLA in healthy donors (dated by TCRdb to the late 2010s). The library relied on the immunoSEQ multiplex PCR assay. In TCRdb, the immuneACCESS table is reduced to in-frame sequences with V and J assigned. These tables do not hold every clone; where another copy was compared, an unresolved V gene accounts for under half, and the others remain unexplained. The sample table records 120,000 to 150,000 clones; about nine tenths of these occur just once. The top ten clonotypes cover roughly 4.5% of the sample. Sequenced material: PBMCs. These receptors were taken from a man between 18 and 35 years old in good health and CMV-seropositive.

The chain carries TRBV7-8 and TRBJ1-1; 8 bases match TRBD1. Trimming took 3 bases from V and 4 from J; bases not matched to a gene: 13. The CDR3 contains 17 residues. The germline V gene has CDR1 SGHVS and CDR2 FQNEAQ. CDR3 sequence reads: CASSFPGQGRSGTEAFF. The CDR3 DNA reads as TGTGCCAGCAGCTTCCCAGGACAGGGACGGTCGGGCACTGAAGCTTTCTTT.

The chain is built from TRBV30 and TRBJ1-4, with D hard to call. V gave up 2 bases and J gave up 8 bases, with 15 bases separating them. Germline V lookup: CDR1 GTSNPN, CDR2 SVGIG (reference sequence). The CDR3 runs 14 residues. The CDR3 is CAWSYSGGSEKLFF. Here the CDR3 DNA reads TGTGCCTGGAGTTATTCGGGAGGATCGGAAAAACTGTTTTTT.

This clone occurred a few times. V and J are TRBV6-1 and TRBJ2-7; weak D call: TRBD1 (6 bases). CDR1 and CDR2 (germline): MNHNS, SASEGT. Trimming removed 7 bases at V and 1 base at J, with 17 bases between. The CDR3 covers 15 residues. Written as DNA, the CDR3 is TGTGCCAGCACCCCCGCTCGGCAGGGGTCCTACGAGCAGTACTTC. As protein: CASTPARQGSYEQYF.

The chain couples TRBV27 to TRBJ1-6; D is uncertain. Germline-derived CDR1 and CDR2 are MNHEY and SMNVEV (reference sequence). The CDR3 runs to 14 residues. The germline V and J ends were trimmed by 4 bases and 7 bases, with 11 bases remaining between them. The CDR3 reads CASSSRSLNSPLHF. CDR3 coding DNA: TGTGCCAGCAGTTCGCGCTCCTTGAATTCACCCCTCCACTTT.

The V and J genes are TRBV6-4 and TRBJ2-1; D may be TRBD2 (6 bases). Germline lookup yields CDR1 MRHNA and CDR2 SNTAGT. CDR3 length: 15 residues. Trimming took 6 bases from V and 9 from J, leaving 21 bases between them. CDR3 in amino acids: CASSPLGGDGGEQFF. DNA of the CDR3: TGTGCCAGCAGCCCACTAGGCGGGGACGGTGGTGAGCAGTTCTTC.

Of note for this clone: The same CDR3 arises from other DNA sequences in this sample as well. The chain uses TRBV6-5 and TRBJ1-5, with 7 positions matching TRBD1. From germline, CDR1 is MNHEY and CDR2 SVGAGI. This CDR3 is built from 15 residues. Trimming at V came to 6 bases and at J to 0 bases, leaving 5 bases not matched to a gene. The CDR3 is CASRPGQYSNQPQHF. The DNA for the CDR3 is TGTGCCAGCAGGCCGGGACAGTATAGCAATCAGCCCCAGCATTTT.

The CDR3, as DNA: TGTGCCAGCAGTCCCGCGGGTCTAGGCACAGATACGCAGTATTTT. Protein: CASSPAGLGTDTQYF. J is TRBJ2-3 and V is TRBV6-5; D may be TRBD2 (5 bases). The CDR3 consists of 15 residues. Germline V gene sequence: CDR1 MNHEY, CDR2 SVGAGI. V was cut by 5 bases and J by 1 base, with 13 bases left in between.

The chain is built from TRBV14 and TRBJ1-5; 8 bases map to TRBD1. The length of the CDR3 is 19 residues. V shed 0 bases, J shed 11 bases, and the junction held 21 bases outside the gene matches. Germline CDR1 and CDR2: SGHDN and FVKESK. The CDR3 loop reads CASSQEVSLQGAFSPAQHF. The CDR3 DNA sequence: TGTGCCAGCAGCCAAGAGGTATCCCTCCAGGGGGCGTTCAGTCCGGCCCAGCATTTT.

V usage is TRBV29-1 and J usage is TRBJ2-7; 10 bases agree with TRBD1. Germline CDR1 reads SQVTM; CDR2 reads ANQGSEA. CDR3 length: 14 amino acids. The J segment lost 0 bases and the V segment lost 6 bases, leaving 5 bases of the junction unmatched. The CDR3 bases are TGCAGCGTGGCCGGGACAGGGGTCTCCTACGAGCAGTACTTC. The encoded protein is CSVAGTGVSYEQYF.

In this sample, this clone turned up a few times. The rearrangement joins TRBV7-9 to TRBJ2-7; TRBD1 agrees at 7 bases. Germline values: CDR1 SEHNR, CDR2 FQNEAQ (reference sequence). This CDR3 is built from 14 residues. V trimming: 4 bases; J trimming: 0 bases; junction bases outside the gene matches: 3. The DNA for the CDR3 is TGTGCCAGCAGCTCCGGGACAGACTCCTACGAGCAGTACTTC. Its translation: CASSSGTDSYEQYF.

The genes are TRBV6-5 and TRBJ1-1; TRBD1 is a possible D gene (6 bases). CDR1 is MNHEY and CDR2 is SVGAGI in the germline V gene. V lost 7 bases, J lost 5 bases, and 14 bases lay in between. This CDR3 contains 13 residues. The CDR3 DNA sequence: TGTGCCAGCAATTTACAGGGTTCAACTGAAGCTTTCTTT. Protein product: CASNLQGSTEAFF.

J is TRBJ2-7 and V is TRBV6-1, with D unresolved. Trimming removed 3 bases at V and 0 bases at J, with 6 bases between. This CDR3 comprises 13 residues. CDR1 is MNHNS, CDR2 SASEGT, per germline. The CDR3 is CASSEVSSYEQYF. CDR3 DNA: TGTGCCAGCAGTGAGGTTAGCTCCTACGAGCAGTACTTC.

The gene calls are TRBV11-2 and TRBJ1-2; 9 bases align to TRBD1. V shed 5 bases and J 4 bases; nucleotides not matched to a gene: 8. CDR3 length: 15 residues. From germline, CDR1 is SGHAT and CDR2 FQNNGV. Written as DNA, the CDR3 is TGTGCCAGCAGCCTGACGGGACAGGGAGGCTATGGCTACACCTTC. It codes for CASSLTGQGGYGYTF.

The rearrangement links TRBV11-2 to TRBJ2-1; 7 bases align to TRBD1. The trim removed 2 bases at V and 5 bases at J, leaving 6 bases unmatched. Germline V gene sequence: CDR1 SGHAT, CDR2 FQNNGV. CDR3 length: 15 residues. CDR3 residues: CASSLWTGEHNEQFF. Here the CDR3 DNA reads TGTGCCAGCAGCTTATGGACAGGAGAACACAATGAGCAGTTCTTC.

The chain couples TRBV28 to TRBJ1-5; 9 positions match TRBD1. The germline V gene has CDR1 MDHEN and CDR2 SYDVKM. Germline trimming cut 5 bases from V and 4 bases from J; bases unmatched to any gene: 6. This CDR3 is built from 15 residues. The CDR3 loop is CASSTGTGRNQPQHF. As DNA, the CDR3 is TGTGCCAGCAGTACCGGGACAGGGAGAAATCAGCCCCAGCATTTT.

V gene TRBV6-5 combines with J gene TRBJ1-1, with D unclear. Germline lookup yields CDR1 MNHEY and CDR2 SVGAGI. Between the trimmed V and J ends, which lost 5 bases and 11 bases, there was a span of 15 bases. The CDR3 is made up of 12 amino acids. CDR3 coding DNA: TGTGCCAGCAGTGGCTGCGGGTACCGGGCTTTCTTT. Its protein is CASSGCGYRAFF.

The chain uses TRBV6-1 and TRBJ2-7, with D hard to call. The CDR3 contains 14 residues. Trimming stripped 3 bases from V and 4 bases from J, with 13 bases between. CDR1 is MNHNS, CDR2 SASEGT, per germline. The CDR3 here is CASSEYSLPYEQYF. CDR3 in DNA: TGTGCCAGCAGTGAGTACAGCCTTCCTTACGAGCAGTACTTC.

Here the CDR3 reads CASSDFGAGANVLTF. CDR3 coding DNA: TGCGCCAGCAGTGATTTCGGGGCTGGGGCCAACGTCCTGACTTTC. This chain connects TRBV10-2 to TRBJ2-6; D may be TRBD2 (5 bases). The CDR3 runs to 15 residues. Germline CDR1 WSHSY, CDR2 SAAADI. The V and J ends lost 3 bases and 2 bases respectively, with 8 bases between them.

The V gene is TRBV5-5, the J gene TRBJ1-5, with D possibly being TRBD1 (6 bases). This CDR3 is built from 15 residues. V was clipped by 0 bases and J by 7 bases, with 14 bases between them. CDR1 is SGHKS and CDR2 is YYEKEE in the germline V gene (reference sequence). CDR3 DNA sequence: TGTGCCAGCAGCTTGGGTACAGGGCCGGGACAGCCCCAGCATTTT. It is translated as CASSLGTGPGQPQHF.

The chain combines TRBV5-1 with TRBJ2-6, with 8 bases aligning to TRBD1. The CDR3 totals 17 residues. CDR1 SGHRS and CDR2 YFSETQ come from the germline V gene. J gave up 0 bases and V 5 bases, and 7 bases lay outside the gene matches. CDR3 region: CASSPGTGRSGANVLTF. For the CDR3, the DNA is TGCGCCAGCAGTCCCGGGACAGGCCGCTCTGGGGCCAACGTCCTGACTTTC.

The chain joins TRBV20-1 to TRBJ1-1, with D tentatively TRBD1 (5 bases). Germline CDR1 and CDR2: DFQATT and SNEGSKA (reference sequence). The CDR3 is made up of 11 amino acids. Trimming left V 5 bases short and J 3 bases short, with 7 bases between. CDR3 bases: TGCAGTGCTTGGGGGGACACTGAAGCTTTCTTT. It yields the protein CSAWGDTEAFF.